The rows below give T cell receptor beta chains drawn from one sample of a study of T-cell memory formation after mild COVID-19. MiXCR, run by TCRdb on the 5' RACE reads, gives a single entry per CDR3 protein. Of approximately 500,000 distinct CDR3 sequences in the sample, around a quarter were seen once. Sequenced sample: PBMCs or a T cell subset sorted from them (not recorded which). Every receptor here comes from an adult woman who had mild COVID-19 (a few samples of this study predate the infection). Cell type and time point are not known. Each CDR3 is given with its conserved first and last residue. Each record gives: J gene, V gene, CDR3 protein.

>TRBJ2-7|TRBV15
CATREGLAGVFSYEQYF
>TRBJ1-3|TRBV7-8
CASRLGRNSGNTIYF
>TRBJ1-1|TRBV19
CASSIPDYRGIEAFF
>TRBJ1-1|TRBV5-4
CASSVVVGTGLVNTEAFF
>TRBJ2-7|TRBV18
CASSPGTGGYEQYF
>TRBJ1-2|TRBV2
CASILAPGTGGIDGYTF
>TRBJ2-3|TRBV5-1
CASSLNREGDTQYF
>TRBJ1-1|TRBV15
CATSSSPQLNTEAFF
>TRBJ2-7|TRBV24-1
CATSVPYEQYF
>TRBJ2-7|TRBV20-1
CSARRLDYEQYF
>TRBJ1-4|TRBV12-3/TRBV12-4
CASSNTVWDEKLFF
>TRBJ1-1|TRBV7-9
CASSLQNTEAFF
>TRBJ2-1|TRBV7-9
CASSLRVNEQFF
>TRBJ2-7|TRBV5-4
CASSRPRGYEQYF
>TRBJ2-1|TRBV30
CAWNDGERERNEQFF
>TRBJ2-7|TRBV5-6
CASTLGRSYEQYF
>TRBJ2-3|TRBV14
CASSQETEDTQYF
>TRBJ2-3|TRBV7-8
CASRPDLGSTSGTDTQYF
>TRBJ2-2|TRBV20-1
CSASRAGPVGELFF
>TRBJ2-3|TRBV4-3
CASSGQTTDTQYF
>TRBJ1-2|TRBV18
CASQRQGANYGYTF
>TRBJ2-3|TRBV7-2
CASSLYLTDTQYF
>TRBJ1-1|TRBV20-1
CSAILTANTEAFF
>TRBJ1-1|TRBV7-2
CASSSETTDGTAEAFF
>TRBJ2-1|TRBV11-1
CASRLGTGGASNEQFF
>TRBJ2-1|TRBV5-6
CASSGKGAYNEQFF
>TRBJ2-1|TRBV11-2
CASSFQTSGAYNEQFF
>TRBJ1-2|TRBV19
CASTPSHPRNYGYTF
>TRBJ2-7|TRBV12-3/TRBV12-4
CATSSGAGSYEQYF
>TRBJ2-6|TRBV6-2/TRBV6-3
CASRKSGGSSGANVLTF
>TRBJ2-7|TRBV18
CASSLSDRNYEQYF
>TRBJ2-2|TRBV23-1
CASSQFSLITISGELFF
>TRBJ1-1|TRBV12-3/TRBV12-4
CASSLGKAFF
>TRBJ1-1|TRBV15
CATSSRTGNTEAFF
>TRBJ2-5|TRBV7-2
CASSFGQGGFETQYF
>TRBJ2-1|TRBV5-1
CASSLEPLAGVGDEQFF
>TRBJ2-7|TRBV20-1
CSAPTALRTGGHEQYF
>TRBJ2-3|TRBV4-1
CASSQEGAAVGMGTDTQYF
>TRBJ1-1|TRBV7-3
CASSPGTGVAFF
>TRBJ1-1|TRBV18
CASSPIQNTEAFF
>TRBJ2-1|TRBV20-1
CSARDRGRSEQFF
>TRBJ2-7|TRBV29-1
CSGGETYEQYF
>TRBJ1-1|TRBV20-1
CSARRLNTEAFF